The clone carrying this TCR beta chain was counted only a few times. The target antigen is unknown. The sample is drawn from a study of T cells after yellow fever vaccination. Germline lookup yields CDR1 SGHTA and CDR2 FQGNSA. Trimming cost V 1 base and J 0 bases, with 7 bases left between them. The CDR3 spans 16 residues. Researchers made TCR cDNA using 5'RACE template switching, and this step added a universal primer site and UMIs. TCRdb fed the 5' RACE reads into MiXCR, producing one record per CDR3 protein. The table records fewer than 650,000 distinct CDR3 sequences, about a fifth of them present only once. Study results and limitations: Shared CD4/CD8 clonotypes were a small share, likely from convergent recombination. Repertoires obtained by FACS sorting could include abundant clonotypes that entered as contaminants from the bulk population.

V gene TRBV7-2 combines with J gene TRBJ2-6, with D hard to call. The TCR was taken from a young man who received the YFV17D yellow fever vaccine. The source material was PBMCs, sampled 21 days after the first yellow fever vaccination. The CDR3 coding sequence is TGTGCCAGCAGCTTAGACTCTAGCTCTGGGGCCAACGTCCTGACTTTC. Translating gives CASSLDSSSGANVLTF.